This TCR beta chain originates from a study of T cells in localized non-small cell lung cancer. Produced via immunoSEQ multiplex PCR; TCRdb's table is partial and in-frame only. The sample contains roughly 34,000 clones, about 78% of which appear only once. Study observations and caveats: Measurement of T cell clonality placed uninvolved adjacent lung highest, above the level in tumor. Longer overall survival was associated with a higher density of T cells in the blood.

V was pared by 0 bases and J by 0 bases, with 10 bases between. The germline V gene encodes CDR1 SGHDN and CDR2 FVKESK. The CDR3 has 16 residues. Regarding this clone: Its specificity is unknown.

V usage is TRBV14 and J usage is TRBJ2-3; D is perhaps TRBD2 (5 bases). Material: peripheral blood, obtained before any cancer treatment. The receptor was isolated from a male donor at least 60 years old with stage II squamous cell lung carcinoma. The CDR3 region is CASSQESGWSTDTQYF. Written as DNA, the CDR3 is TGTGCCAGCAGCCAAGAATCGGGGTGGAGCACAGATACGCAGTATTTT.